Each of the 24 T cell receptor beta chains below was sequenced from the same sample in a study of blood T cell repertoires in COVID-19. Sequencing used immunoSEQ multiplex PCR; TCRdb keeps in-frame clones, though not all of them. This sample has under 400,000 clones, with roughly 88% found just once. The sequenced sample consisted of peripheral blood. All receptors come from a woman in her 30s with COVID-19, enrolled during active disease.

V is TRBV30 and J is TRBJ2-7, with D unclear. Germline CDR1 GTSNPN, CDR2 SVGIG (reference sequence). CDR3 length: 11 residues. Trimming cost V 3 bases and J 4 bases, with 7 bases left between them. In DNA form, the CDR3 reads TGTGCCTGGAGCTCCGTATACGAGCAGTACTTC. Translation gives CAWSSVYEQYF.

CDR3 sequence reads: CASSFRGGTEAFF. Written as DNA, the CDR3 is TGTGCCAGCAGCTTCCGGGGTGGCACTGAAGCTTTCTTT. V gene TRBV5-4 combines with J gene TRBJ1-1; D call uncertain. Germline V gene sequence: CDR1 SGHNT, CDR2 YYREEE (reference sequence). The CDR3 spans 13 residues. Deletions cut 2 bases from V and 4 bases from J, with 9 bases between.

This chain links TRBV9 with TRBJ1-3; no firm D call. The CDR3 is made up of 16 amino acids. Trimming pared 0 bases from V and 0 bases from J, leaving 10 bases between. Germline V gene data show CDR1 as SGDLS and CDR2 as YYNGEE. Here the CDR3 DNA reads TGTGCCAGCAGCGTAGGTGGCGGAGTCTCTGGAAACACCATATATTTT. Protein: CASSVGGGVSGNTIYF.

The V call is TRBV2, the J call TRBJ1-2, with TRBD1 matching 8 bases. Germline CDR1 is SNHLY and CDR2 is FYNNEI. This CDR3 region has 14 residues. V dropped 6 bases and J dropped 6; count of bases not matched to a gene: 9. The CDR3: CASRVQGGANGYTF. CDR3 sequence (DNA): TGTGCCAGCAGGGTACAGGGGGGGGCTAATGGCTACACCTTC.

The V gene is TRBV18, the J gene TRBJ1-4; D not certain. V lost 3 bases to trimming and J lost 7 bases, with 12 bases between them. Germline V CDR1 and CDR2: KGHSH, LQKENI. The CDR3 contains 14 residues. The CDR3 loop reads CASSPNGSGEKLFF. The CDR3 nucleotides read TGTGCCAGCTCACCCAACGGGTCGGGTGAAAAACTGTTTTTT.

The J gene is TRBJ2-1, the V gene TRBV7-6; 12 nucleotides align to TRBD2. CDR3 size: 18 residues. Per germline, CDR1 SGHVS and CDR2 FNYEAQ. The trim removed 6 bases at V and 7 bases at J, leaving 16 bases unmatched. The CDR3 coding sequence is TGTGCCAGCAGTATCACGCTAGCGGGAGGGAACAAGTTGAATGAGCAGTTCTTC. This codes for CASSITLAGGNKLNEQFF.

V is TRBV7-8 and J is TRBJ2-5; no definite D call. V was shortened by 2 bases and J by 7 bases, with 11 bases between the two germline ends. Germline V gene sequence: CDR1 SGHVS, CDR2 FQNEAQ. This CDR3 has 13 residues. CDR3 DNA: TGTGCCAGCAGCTTAATCGTAGTCGGGACCCAGTACTTC. This encodes CASSLIVVGTQYF. Full variable domain (outside the CDR3, taken from reference TRBV7-8 and TRBJ2-5): GAGVSQSPRYKVAKRGQDVALRCDPISGHVSLFWYQQALGQGPEFLTYFQNEAQLDKSGLPSDRFFAERPEGSVSTLKIQRTQQEDSAVYLCASSLIVVGTQYFGPGTRLLVL.

The V gene is TRBV7-8, the J gene TRBJ1-1; 8 bases are a match to TRBD1. CDR3 length: 14 amino acids. Unmatched junction bases numbered 5, after V lost 2 bases and J lost 6 bases. Germline V lookup: CDR1 SGHVS, CDR2 FQNEAQ. The CDR3 is CASSLIRGRSEAFF. The CDR3 DNA follows: TGTGCCAGCAGCTTAATCAGGGGGCGTTCTGAAGCTTTCTTT. Complete variable domain (other parts from reference TRBV7-8 and TRBJ1-1): GAGVSQSPRYKVAKRGQDVALRCDPISGHVSLFWYQQALGQGPEFLTYFQNEAQLDKSGLPSDRFFAERPEGSVSTLKIQRTQQEDSAVYLCASSLIRGRSEAFFGQGTRLTVV.

The gene calls are TRBV7-3 and TRBJ1-5; perhaps TRBD1 as D (6 bases). CDR1 and CDR2 (germline): SGHTA, FQGTGA. This CDR3 contains 17 residues. Trimming removed 6 bases at V and 0 bases at J, with 18 bases between. This chain's CDR3 is CASRFKGEPSSNQPQHF. The CDR3 bases are TGTGCCAGCAGATTTAAGGGGGAGCCCTCTAGCAATCAGCCCCAGCATTTT.

The chain couples TRBV28 to TRBJ1-6; 7 bases fit TRBD1. Germline assignment: CDR1 MDHEN and CDR2 SYDVKM. The CDR3 has 14 residues. The V segment lost 5 bases and the J segment 9 bases; nucleotides outside the gene matches: 7. The CDR3 sequence is CASSPTGQFSPLHF. The CDR3 nucleotides read TGTGCCAGCAGTCCAACGGGACAGTTTTCACCCCTCCACTTT.

This chain links TRBV29-1 with TRBJ2-7, with TRBD2 identical over 10 bases. This CDR3 contains 14 residues. Germline values: CDR1 SQVTM, CDR2 ANQGSEA. J was trimmed by 2 bases and V by 4 bases; bases with no gene match: 5. DNA for the CDR3: TGCAGCGTTGTAGGGACTAGCGACGCCTACGAGCAGTACTTC. Residues: CSVVGTSDAYEQYF.

The chain employs TRBV5-4 and TRBJ2-3; D possibly corresponds to TRBD2 (6 bases). Trimming left V 0 bases short and J 4 bases short, with 9 bases between. This CDR3 is 14 amino acids long. CDR1 is SGHNT, CDR2 YYREEE, per germline (reference sequence). CDR3 nucleotide sequence: TGTGCCAGCAGCTTGGGAACTAGCCCAGATACGCAGTATTTT. Protein: CASSLGTSPDTQYF.

V usage is TRBV3-1 (or the pseudogene TRBV3-2) and J usage is TRBJ2-3, with TRBD2 matching over 10 bases. This CDR3 has 14 amino acids. Germline values: CDR1 LGHDT, CDR2 YNNKEL (reference sequence). The V segment lost 5 bases and the J segment 4 bases; nucleotides outside the gene matches: 3. Here the CDR3 reads CASSRLAGADTQYF. For the CDR3, the DNA is TGTGCCAGCAGCAGGCTAGCGGGAGCAGATACGCAGTATTTT.

This clone was recorded once. The chain joins TRBV29-1 to TRBJ2-1, with TRBD1 as a possible D gene (6 bases). Germline assignment: CDR1 SQVTM and CDR2 ANQGSEA. Trimming shortened V by 4 bases and J by 9 bases, and 16 bases separated the two germline ends. This CDR3 has 13 amino acids. CDR3 in DNA: TGCAGCGTTGTGGTAAGGGGGTTAGGTGAGCAGTTCTTC. Translated, it gives CSVVVRGLGEQFF.

The V and J genes are TRBV5-1 and TRBJ2-7; 13 positions agree with TRBD2. The CDR3 loop spans 16 amino acids. Germline CDR1 and CDR2: SGHRS and YFSETQ. Germline trimming cut 4 bases from V and 3 bases from J; bases unmatched to any gene: 7. CDR3 DNA: TGCGCCAGCAGCCCCGGGACTAGCGGGACTTTCTACGAGCAGTACTTC. It yields the protein CASSPGTSGTFYEQYF.

This chain joins TRBV19 and TRBJ1-6; perhaps TRBD1 as D (6 bases). Germline V lookup: CDR1 LNHDA, CDR2 SQIVND (reference sequence). The CDR3 has 15 residues. V was clipped by 5 bases and J by 7 bases, with 15 bases between them. The CDR3 DNA follows: TGTGCCAGTAGTCCGCGACAGGAGATGAATTCACCCCTCCACTTT. Its protein product is CASSPRQEMNSPLHF.

This chain links TRBV18 with TRBJ2-7; 10 bases match TRBD1. The junction had 5 bases not matched to a gene; V was cut back by 3 bases and J by 3 bases. Germline CDR1 reads KGHSH; CDR2 reads LQKENI. This CDR3 region has 15 residues. Here the CDR3 DNA reads TGTGCCAGCTCACCTTCCGGGACAGGGGTCTACGAGCAGTACTTC. It specifies CASSPSGTGVYEQYF.

V usage is TRBV6-5 and J usage is TRBJ1-1, with D perhaps matching TRBD1 (6 bases). From germline, CDR1 is MNHEY and CDR2 SVGAGI. Trimming removed 7 bases at V and 11 bases at J, with 17 bases between. The CDR3 is made up of 12 amino acids. The CDR3 is CASIMKGGQAFF. Here the CDR3 DNA reads TGTGCCAGCATCATGAAGGGGGGGCAGGCTTTCTTT.

The chain is built from TRBV27 and TRBJ2-1; no clear D. V gave up 6 bases and J gave up 0 bases, with 15 bases separating them. Germline lookup yields CDR1 MNHEY and CDR2 SMNVEV (reference sequence). This CDR3 region has 16 residues. This chain's CDR3 is CASRVGHASSYNEQFF. CDR3 sequence (DNA): TGTGCCAGCAGGGTCGGCCATGCTAGCTCCTACAATGAGCAGTTCTTC.

On this clone itself: Other DNA sequences of this sample code for an identical CDR3. CDR3 amino acids: CASSLDRGNTEAFF. CDR3 nucleotides: TGCGCCAGCAGCTTGGACCGGGGGAACACTGAAGCTTTCTTT. J is TRBJ1-1 and V is TRBV5-1, with D hard to call. Trimming shortened V by 0 bases and J by 1 base, and 7 bases separated the two germline ends. CDR3 length: 14 residues. Germline V gene sequence: CDR1 SGHRS, CDR2 YFSETQ.

V is TRBV6-6 and J is TRBJ2-5; 8 nucleotides line up with TRBD1. The ends lost 2 bases at V and 1 base at J; junction bases unmatched: 0. Germline V gives CDR1 MNHNY, CDR2 SVGAGI (reference sequence). This CDR3 region has 14 residues. The CDR3 nucleotides read TGTGCCAGCAGTTACGGACAGGGCCAAGAGACCCAGTACTTC. It specifies CASSYGQGQETQYF.

This clone was detected only once. The V call is TRBV28, the J call TRBJ2-7; 8 bases match TRBD2. With 3 bases clipped from V and 7 bases from J, the junction kept 8 bases outside the gene matches. Germline V CDR1 and CDR2: MDHEN, SYDVKM. The CDR3 covers 14 residues. The CDR3 DNA sequence: TGTGCCAGCAGTTTCCGCCCGGCTAGCGGGGAGCAGTACTTC. Residues: CASSFRPASGEQYF. The whole variable domain, filled in from reference TRBV28 and TRBJ2-7, reads DVKVTQSSRYLVKRTGEKVFLECVQDMDHENMFWYRQDPGLGLRLIYFSYDVKMKEKGDIPEGYSVSREKKERFSLILESASTNQTSMYLCASSFRPASGEQYFGPGTRLTVT.

This chain joins TRBV6-5 and TRBJ1-1, with D unresolved. Deletions cut 4 bases from V and 8 bases from J, with 11 bases between. This CDR3 has 12 amino acids. CDR1 is MNHEY, CDR2 SVGAGI, per germline. The CDR3 bases are TGTGCCAGCAGTTCCCTAGGTTGGGAAGCTTTCTTT. The encoded protein is CASSSLGWEAFF.

About this clone: In the same sample, other DNA sequences code for this CDR3. CDR3 sequence reads: CASSFGGNTEAFF. The DNA for the CDR3 is TGCGCCAGCAGCTTCGGGGGGAACACTGAAGCTTTCTTT. The rearrangement links TRBV5-1 to TRBJ1-1; TRBD1 is a possible D gene (5 bases). With 2 bases removed from V and 1 base from J, the gap between germline ends came to 6 bases. The CDR3 runs 13 residues. Germline-derived CDR1 and CDR2 are SGHRS and YFSETQ.